The 5 T cell receptor beta chains presented below share a single source sample, sequenced in a study of metastatic and nonmetastatic thyroid tumors. TCRdb reanalyzed the PCR reads via MiXCR. The profile shows some 8,400 clones, over 25% of them singletons. Each patient came to thyroid surgery without any prior treatment (of any kind). The sequenced sample consisted of tumor tissue. The source of these receptors is a female donor with papillary thyroid cancer or a benign thyroid nodule (not recorded which). Some clones in this sample may be carry-over from other donors' samples.

About this clone itself: The junction does not match germline at one end; this may be a read error. This chain joins TRBV27 and TRBJ2-2, with D unclear. Germline V gene sequence: CDR1 MNHEY, CDR2 SMNVEV (reference sequence). The CDR3 has 16 amino acids. The CDR3 nucleotides are TGTGCCAGCAGAAATCATGACAAGGCGAAGACCGGGGAGCTGTTTTTT. Amino acid sequence: CASRNHDKAKTGELFF.

With regard to this clone: The junction does not match germline at one end; this may be a read error. Other DNA sequences in this specimen translate into the identical CDR3. V and J are TRBV19 and TRBJ1-5; D perhaps matches TRBD1 (6 bases). CDR3 length: 14 residues. Germline-derived CDR1 and CDR2 are LNHDA and SQIVND (reference sequence). The CDR3 DNA sequence: TGTGCCAGTAGTATCGGACAGTCCAATCAGCCGCAGCATTTT. Protein sequence: CASSIGQSNQPQHF.

This clone has just a few counts. The V call is TRBV25-1, the J call TRBJ2-1, with TRBD1 identical over 9 bases. Per germline, CDR1 MGHDK and CDR2 SYGVNS. The trim removed 6 bases at V and 0 bases at J, leaving 21 bases unmatched. The CDR3 has 21 amino acids. CDR3 DNA sequence: TGTGCCAGCAGCGCAGCACCGGGACAGGGAGTCCCTGGGGGCTCCTACAATGAGCAGTTCTTC. Residues: CASSAAPGQGVPGGSYNEQFF.

The CDR3 DNA reads TGTGCCAGCAGCCCCAGCGAGGGAGACTATGGCTACACCTTC. Its translation: CASSPSEGDYGYTF. The rearrangement links TRBV9 to TRBJ1-2; no clear D. V was pared by 4 bases and J by 3 bases, with 13 bases between. CDR3 length equals 14 residues. CDR1 and CDR2 (germline): SGDLS, YYNGEE.

The chain has TRBV5-1 and TRBJ2-3, with 10 bases identical to TRBD2. V lost 4 bases and J lost 4; bases outside the gene matches: 9. The CDR3 consists of 16 residues. Per germline, CDR1 SGHRS and CDR2 YFSETQ. The CDR3 DNA follows: TGCGCCAGCAGCCCCAAGGCAAGCGGGGGGGCAGATACGCAGTATTTT. Protein sequence: CASSPKASGGADTQYF.